The 7 T cell receptor beta chains below were found in one sample sequenced in a study of cytomegalovirus exposure and HLA in healthy donors. In the PCR, 60 Vbeta and 13 Jbeta primers were used. The table came from immunoSEQ multiplex PCR; TCRdb's copy has only in-frame clones and leaves some out. In the table there are about 130,000 clones, around 72% of which are singletons. Sequencing was performed on PBMCs. Receptor source: a human donor in good health.

V usage is TRBV4-2 and J usage is TRBJ2-3, with TRBD2 as a possible D gene (6 bases). CDR3 length equals 19 residues. V was cut by 1 base and J by 1 base, with 21 bases left in between. CDR1 and CDR2 from the germline V gene are LGHNA and YNFKEQ. CDR3 nucleotide sequence: TGTGCCAGCAGCCAAGCAGGGACGGCGGGGCGGGTGGGCACAGATACGCAGTATTTT. Residues: CASSQAGTAGRVGTDTQYF.

The chain uses TRBV27 and TRBJ2-4; 9 bases fit TRBD2. Germline CDR1 is MNHEY and CDR2 is SMNVEV (reference sequence). The CDR3 has 16 amino acids. Trimming at V came to 5 bases and at J to 2 bases, leaving 7 bases not matched to a gene. CDR3 nucleotides: TGTGCCAGCAGTCGTATAGCGGGAGTCACCAAAAACATTCAGTACTTC. As protein: CASSRIAGVTKNIQYF.

The genes are TRBV4-1 and TRBJ1-5; TRBD1 matches at 7 bases. The V gene's germline CDR1 is MGHRA and CDR2 YSYEKL. The CDR3 loop spans 15 amino acids. The V segment lost 1 base and the J segment 4 bases; nucleotides outside the gene matches: 4. CDR3 loop: CASSQAGGWNQPQHF. The DNA for the CDR3 is TGCGCCAGCAGCCAAGCAGGGGGTTGGAATCAGCCCCAGCATTTT.

J is TRBJ2-4 and V is TRBV6-1, with D possibly matching TRBD1 (6 bases). This CDR3 spans 18 amino acids. Trimming removed 1 base from V and 6 bases from J, with 22 bases in between. Germline V gives CDR1 MNHNS, CDR2 SASEGT. CDR3: CASSEVPLAGAVGNIQYF. The CDR3 nucleotides read TGTGCCAGCAGTGAAGTCCCCCTGGCAGGGGCGGTGGGAAACATTCAGTACTTC.

The chain links TRBV5-4 to TRBJ1-1, with 9 bases fitting TRBD1. The length of the CDR3 is 17 residues. V lost 4 bases and J lost 2; bases outside the gene matches: 12. The germline V gene encodes CDR1 SGHNT and CDR2 YYREEE (reference sequence). CDR3 in amino acids: CASSHTSGTGLNTEAFF. The CDR3 DNA is TGTGCCAGCAGCCACACCTCCGGGACAGGGTTAAACACTGAAGCTTTCTTT. Combining the CDR3 with reference TRBV5-4 and TRBJ1-1 gives the whole variable domain ETGVTQSPTHLIKTRGQQVTLRCSSQSGHNTVSWYQQALGQGPQFIFQYYREEENGRGNFPPRFSGLQFPNYSSELNVNALELDDSALYLCASSHTSGTGLNTEAFFGQGTRLTVV.

This chain links TRBV27 with TRBJ1-1; D remains unclear. CDR1 is MNHEY, CDR2 SMNVEV, per germline (reference sequence). The V end lost 4 bases, the J end lost 2 bases, and 8 bases lay between the germline ends. There are 13 residues in the CDR3. CDR3 nucleotide sequence: TGTGCCAGCAGTTCCGGCGGAAACACTGAAGCTTTCTTT. Translating gives CASSSGGNTEAFF.

This chain links TRBV2 with TRBJ1-2; TRBD1 aligns across 7 bases. The V gene's germline CDR1 is SNHLY and CDR2 FYNNEI. The CDR3 is 13 residues long. Trimming took 4 bases from V and 3 from J; bases not matched to a gene: 2. CDR3 coding DNA: TGTGCCAGCAGTGGGCAGGGGGACTATGGCTACACCTTC. It specifies CASSGQGDYGYTF.